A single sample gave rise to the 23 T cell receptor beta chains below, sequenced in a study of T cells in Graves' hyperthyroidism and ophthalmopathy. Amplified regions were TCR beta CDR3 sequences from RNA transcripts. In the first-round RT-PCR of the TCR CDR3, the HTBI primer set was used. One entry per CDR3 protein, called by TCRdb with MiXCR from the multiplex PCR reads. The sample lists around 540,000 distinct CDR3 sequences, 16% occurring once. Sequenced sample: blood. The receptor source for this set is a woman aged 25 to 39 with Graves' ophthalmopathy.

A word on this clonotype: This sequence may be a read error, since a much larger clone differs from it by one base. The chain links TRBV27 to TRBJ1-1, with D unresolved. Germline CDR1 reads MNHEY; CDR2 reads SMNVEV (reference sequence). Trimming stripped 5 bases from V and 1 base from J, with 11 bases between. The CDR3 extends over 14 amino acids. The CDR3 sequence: CASSIPLRNTEAFF. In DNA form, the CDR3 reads TGTGCCAGCAGTATCCCGCTGCGGAACACTGAAGCTTTCTTT.

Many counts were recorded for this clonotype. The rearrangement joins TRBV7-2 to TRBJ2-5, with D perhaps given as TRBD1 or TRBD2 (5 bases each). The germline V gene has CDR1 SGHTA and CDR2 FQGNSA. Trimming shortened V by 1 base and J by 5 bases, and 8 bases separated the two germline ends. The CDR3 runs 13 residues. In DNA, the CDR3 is TGTGCCAGCAGCTTAGGGGGACCCGAGACCCAGTACTTC. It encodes CASSLGGPETQYF.

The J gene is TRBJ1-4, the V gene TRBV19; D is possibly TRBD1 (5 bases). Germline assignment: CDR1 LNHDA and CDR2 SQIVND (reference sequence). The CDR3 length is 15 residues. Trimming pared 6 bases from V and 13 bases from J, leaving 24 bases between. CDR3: CASSRDSLNEKRLFF. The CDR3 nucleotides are TGTGCCAGTAGCCGCGACAGCCTAAATGAAAAACGACTGTTTTTT.

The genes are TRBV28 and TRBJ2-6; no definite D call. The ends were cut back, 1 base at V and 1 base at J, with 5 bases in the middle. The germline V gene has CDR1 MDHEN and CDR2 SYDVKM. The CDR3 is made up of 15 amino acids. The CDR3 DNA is TGTGCCAGCAGTTTATTAACGTCTGGGGCCAACGTCCTGACTTTC. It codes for CASSLLTSGANVLTF.

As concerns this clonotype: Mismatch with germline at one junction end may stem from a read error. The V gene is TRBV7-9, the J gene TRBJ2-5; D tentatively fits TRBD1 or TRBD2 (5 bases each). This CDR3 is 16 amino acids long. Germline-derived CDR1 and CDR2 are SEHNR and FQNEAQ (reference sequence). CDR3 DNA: TGCGCCAGCAGCCAAGCGGTGACAGCCGGACAAGAGACCCAGTACTTC. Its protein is CASSQAVTAGQETQYF. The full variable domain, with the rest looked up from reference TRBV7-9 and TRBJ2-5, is DTGVSQNPRHKITKRGQNVTFRCDPISEHNRLYWYRQTLGQGPEFLTYFQNEAQLEKSRLLSDRFSAERPKGSFSTLEIQRTEQGDSAMYLCASSQAVTAGQETQYFGPGTRLLVL.

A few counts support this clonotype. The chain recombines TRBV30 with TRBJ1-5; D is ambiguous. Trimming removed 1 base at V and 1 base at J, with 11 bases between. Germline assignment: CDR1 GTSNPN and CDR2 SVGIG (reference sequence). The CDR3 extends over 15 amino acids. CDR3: CAWSGPRPSNQPQHF. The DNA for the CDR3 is TGTGCCTGGAGTGGGCCCCGCCCAAGCAATCAGCCCCAGCATTTT.

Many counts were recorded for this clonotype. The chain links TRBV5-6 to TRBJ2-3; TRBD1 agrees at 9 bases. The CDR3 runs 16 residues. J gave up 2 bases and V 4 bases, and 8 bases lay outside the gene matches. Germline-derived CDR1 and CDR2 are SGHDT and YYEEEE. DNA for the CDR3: TGTGCCAGCAGCCCTACAGGGGGCGAAAACACAGATACGCAGTATTTT. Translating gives CASSPTGGENTDTQYF.

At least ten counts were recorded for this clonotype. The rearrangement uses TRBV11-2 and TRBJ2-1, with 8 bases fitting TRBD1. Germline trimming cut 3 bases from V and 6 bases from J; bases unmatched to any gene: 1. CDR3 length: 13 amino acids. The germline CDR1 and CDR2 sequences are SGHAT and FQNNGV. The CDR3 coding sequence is TGTGCCAGCAGCTTTGGACAGGGCAATGAGCAGTTCTTC. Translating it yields CASSFGQGNEQFF.

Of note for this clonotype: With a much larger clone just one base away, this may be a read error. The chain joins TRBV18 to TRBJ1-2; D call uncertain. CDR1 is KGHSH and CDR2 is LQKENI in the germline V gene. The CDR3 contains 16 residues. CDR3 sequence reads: CTSSPGGSEEDYGYTF. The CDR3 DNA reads TGTACCAGCTCGCCTGGTGGATCGGAAGAGGACTATGGCTACACCTTC. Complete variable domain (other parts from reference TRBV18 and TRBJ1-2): NAGVMQNPRHLVRRRGQEARLRCSPMKGHSHVYWYRQLPEEGLKFMVYLQKENIIDESGMPKERFSAEFPKEGPSILRIQQVVRGDSAAYFCTSSPGGSEEDYGYTFGSGTRLTVV.

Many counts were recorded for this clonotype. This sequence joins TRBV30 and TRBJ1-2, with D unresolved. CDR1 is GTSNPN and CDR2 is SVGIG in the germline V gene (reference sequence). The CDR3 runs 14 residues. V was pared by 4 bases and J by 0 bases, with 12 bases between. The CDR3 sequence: CAWKPLPPNYGYTF. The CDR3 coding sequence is TGTGCCTGGAAACCCCTACCGCCTAACTATGGCTACACCTTC.

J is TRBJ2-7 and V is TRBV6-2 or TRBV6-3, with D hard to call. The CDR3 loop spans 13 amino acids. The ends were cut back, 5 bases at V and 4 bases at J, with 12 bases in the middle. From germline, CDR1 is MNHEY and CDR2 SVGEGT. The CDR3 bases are TGTGCCAGCAGTCCTAGGGTTGGATACGAGCAGTACTTC. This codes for CASSPRVGYEQYF.

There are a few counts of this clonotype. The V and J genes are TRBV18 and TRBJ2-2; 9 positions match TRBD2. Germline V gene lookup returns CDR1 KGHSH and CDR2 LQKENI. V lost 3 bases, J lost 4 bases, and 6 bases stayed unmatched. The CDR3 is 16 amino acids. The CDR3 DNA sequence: TGTGCCAGCTCACCCAGGGCTAGCGGGACCACCGGGGAGCTGTTTTTT. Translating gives CASSPRASGTTGELFF.

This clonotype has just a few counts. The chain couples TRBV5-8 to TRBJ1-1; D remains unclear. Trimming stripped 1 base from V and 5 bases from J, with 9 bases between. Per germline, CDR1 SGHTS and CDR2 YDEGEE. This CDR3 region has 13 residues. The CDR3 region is CASSLYMGTEAFF. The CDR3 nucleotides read TGTGCCAGCAGCTTGTACATGGGGACTGAAGCTTTCTTT.

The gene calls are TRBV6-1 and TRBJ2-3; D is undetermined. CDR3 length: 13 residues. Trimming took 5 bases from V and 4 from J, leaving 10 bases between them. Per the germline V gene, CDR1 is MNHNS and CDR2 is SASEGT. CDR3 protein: CASSYLVSDTQYF. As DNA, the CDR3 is TGTGCCAGCAGTTACCTAGTGTCAGATACGCAGTATTTT.

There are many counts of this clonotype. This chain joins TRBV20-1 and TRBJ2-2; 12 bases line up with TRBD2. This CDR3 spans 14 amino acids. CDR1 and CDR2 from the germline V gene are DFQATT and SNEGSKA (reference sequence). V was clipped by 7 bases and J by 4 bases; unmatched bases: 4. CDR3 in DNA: TGCAGTGGACTAGCGGGAGCGGGCACCGGGGAGCTGTTTTTT. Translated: CSGLAGAGTGELFF.

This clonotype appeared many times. The CDR3 reads CAISEWGTNYGYTF. The CDR3 DNA sequence: TGTGCCATCAGTGAGTGGGGGACAAACTATGGCTACACCTTC. The V gene is TRBV10-3, the J gene TRBJ1-2, with D tentatively TRBD1 (6 bases). Trimming took off 1 base at V and 2 bases at J, with 8 bases between the two ends. The CDR3 spans 14 residues. The V gene's germline CDR1 is ENHRY and CDR2 SYGVKD.

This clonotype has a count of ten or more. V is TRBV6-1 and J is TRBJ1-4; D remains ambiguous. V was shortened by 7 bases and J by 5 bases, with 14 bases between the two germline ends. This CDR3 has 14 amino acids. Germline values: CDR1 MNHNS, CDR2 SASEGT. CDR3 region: CASTQVGENEKLFF. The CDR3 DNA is TGTGCCAGCACCCAGGTGGGAGAAAATGAAAAACTGTTTTTT.

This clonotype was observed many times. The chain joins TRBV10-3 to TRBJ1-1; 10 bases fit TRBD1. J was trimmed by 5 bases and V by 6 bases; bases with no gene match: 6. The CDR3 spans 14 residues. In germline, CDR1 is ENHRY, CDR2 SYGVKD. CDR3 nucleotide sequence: TGTGCCATCAGGGAGACAGGGGGCGAGACTGAAGCTTTCTTT. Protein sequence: CAIRETGGETEAFF.

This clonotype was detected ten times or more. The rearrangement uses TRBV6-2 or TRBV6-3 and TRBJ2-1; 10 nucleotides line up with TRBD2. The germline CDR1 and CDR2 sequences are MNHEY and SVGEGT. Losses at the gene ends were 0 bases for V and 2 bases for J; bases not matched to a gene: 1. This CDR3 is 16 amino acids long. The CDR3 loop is CASSYSSGRAYNEQFF. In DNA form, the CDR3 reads TGTGCCAGCAGTTACTCGAGCGGGAGGGCCTACAATGAGCAGTTCTTC.

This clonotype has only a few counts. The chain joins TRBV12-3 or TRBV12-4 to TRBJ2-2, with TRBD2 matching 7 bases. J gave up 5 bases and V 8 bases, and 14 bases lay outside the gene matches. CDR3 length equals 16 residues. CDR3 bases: TGTGCCAGCGGGCGTGGGACTACCGGGGGGACCGGGGAGCTGTTTTTT. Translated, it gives CASGRGTTGGTGELFF.

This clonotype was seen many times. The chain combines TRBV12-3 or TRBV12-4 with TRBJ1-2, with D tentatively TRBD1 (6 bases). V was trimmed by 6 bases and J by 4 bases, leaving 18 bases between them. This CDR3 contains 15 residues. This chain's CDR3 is CASSYSGARGYGYTF. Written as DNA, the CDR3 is TGTGCCAGCAGCTACTCGGGGGCGCGTGGCTATGGCTACACCTTC.

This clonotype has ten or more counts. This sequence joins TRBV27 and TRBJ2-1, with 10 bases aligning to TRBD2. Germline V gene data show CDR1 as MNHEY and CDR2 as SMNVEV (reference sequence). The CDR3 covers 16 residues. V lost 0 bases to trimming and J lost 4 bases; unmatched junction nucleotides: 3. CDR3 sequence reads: CASSLSGLASYNEQFF. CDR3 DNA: TGTGCCAGCAGTTTATCGGGACTAGCGAGTTACAATGAGCAGTTCTTC.

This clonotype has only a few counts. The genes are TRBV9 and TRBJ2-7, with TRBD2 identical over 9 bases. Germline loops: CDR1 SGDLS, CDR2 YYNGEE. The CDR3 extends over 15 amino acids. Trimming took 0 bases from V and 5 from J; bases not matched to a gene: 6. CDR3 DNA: TGTGCCAGCAGCGTAGCCCCTAGCGGGAACCACGAGCAGTACTTC. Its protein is CASSVAPSGNHEQYF.